Sample share makes the clone carrying this TCR beta chain medium-sized (0.01 to 0.1%). The target antigen is unknown. Sample time point: sample taken at primary tumor resection. The donors comprised approximately 72 untreated early-stage non-small cell lung cancer patients. This CDR3 comprises 16 residues. Looked up from germline, CDR1 is SGHVS and CDR2 is FQNEAQ. The V end was cut by 1 base, the J end by 2 bases, with 13 bases between. A distinct unique molecular identifier was carried by each TCR cDNA molecule. From the 5' RACE reads, TCRdb called clonotypes with MiXCR, one entry per CDR3 protein. Of fewer than 5,500 distinct CDR3 sequences in the sample, more than 7.5% are singletons; the top ten hold approximately 26%. The sample originates from a study of spatial heterogeneity in lung cancer. Looking at the study overall: Beta-chain sequences consistently outnumbered alpha-chain sequences in detection.

Study results and caveats: Higher tumor mutation counts went along with higher counts of expanded intratumoral alpha and beta TCRs.

The TCR originated in a female donor with early-stage non-small cell lung cancer. V gene TRBV7-8 combines with J gene TRBJ2-3; D unclear. The material sequenced was lung tumor tissue, taken at surgery. The CDR3 protein is CASSLGDRWDTDTQYF. The CDR3 coding sequence is TGTGCCAGCAGCTTAGGAGACCGATGGGACACAGATACGCAGTATTTT.